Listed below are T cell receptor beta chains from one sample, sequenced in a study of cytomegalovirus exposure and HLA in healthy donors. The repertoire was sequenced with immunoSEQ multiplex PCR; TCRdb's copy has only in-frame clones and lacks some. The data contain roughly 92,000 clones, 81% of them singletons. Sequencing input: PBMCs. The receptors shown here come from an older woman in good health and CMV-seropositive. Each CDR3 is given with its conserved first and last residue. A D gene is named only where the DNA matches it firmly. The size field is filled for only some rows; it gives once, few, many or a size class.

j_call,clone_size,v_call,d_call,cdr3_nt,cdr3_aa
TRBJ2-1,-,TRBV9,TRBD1,TGTGCCAGCAGCGTAGAAAAGTGGTGGGGGACAGTGGGCAATGAGCAGTTCTTC,CASSVEKWWGTVGNEQFF
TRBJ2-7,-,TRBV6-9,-,TGTGCCAGCACGGTCCCGCAGGTCCCTTCCTACGAGCAGTACTTC,CASTVPQVPSYEQYF
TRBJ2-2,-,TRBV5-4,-,TGTGCCAGCTCAACGGTAGCACCGAACACCGGGGAGCTGTTTTTT,CASSTVAPNTGELFF
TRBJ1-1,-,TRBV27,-,TGTGCCAGCAGTTTTCGAGGGTTGAACACTGAAGCTTTCTTT,CASSFRGLNTEAFF
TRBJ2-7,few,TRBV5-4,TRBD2,TGTGCCAGCAGCCCCGGGACTAGCGGTTACGAGCAGTACTTC,CASSPGTSGYEQYF
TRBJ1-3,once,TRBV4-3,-,TGCGCCAGCAGCCAAGGAGGGAGGGGAAACACCATATATTTT,CASSQGGRGNTIYF
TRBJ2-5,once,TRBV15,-,TGTGCCACCAGCAGAGCGGGTCGCAAAGAGACCCAGTACTTC,CATSRAGRKETQYF
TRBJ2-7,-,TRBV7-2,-,TGTGCCAGCAGTCCGGAGACTAACCGTTACGAGCAGTACTTC,CASSPETNRYEQYF
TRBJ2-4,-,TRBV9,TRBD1,TGTGCCAGCAGCCCCCAACAGGGGGCGGACATTCAGTACTTC,CASSPQQGADIQYF
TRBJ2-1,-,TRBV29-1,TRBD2,TGCAGCGCTCCACTAGCGGGAGGGCCCTACAATGAGCAGTTCTTC,CSAPLAGGPYNEQFF
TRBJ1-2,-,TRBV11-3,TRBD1,TGTGCCAGCAGTAACAGGGGGCTCAACTATGGCTACACCTTC,CASSNRGLNYGYTF
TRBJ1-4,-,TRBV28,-,TGTGCCAGCAGTCCCGACAGGATGGGTGAAAAACTGTTTTTT,CASSPDRMGEKLFF
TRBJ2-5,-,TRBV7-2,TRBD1,TGTGCCAGCAGCTTAGCGGGGACAGGGGGATGGGAGACCCAGTACTTC,CASSLAGTGGWETQYF
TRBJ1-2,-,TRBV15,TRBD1,TGTGCCACCAGCAATAAGCGACAGGGAGGCCTCTATGGCTACACCTTC,CATSNKRQGGLYGYTF
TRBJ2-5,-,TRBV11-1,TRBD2,TGTGCCAGCAGCTTAGGGGGTACTAGCGGGAATGGGGAGACCCAGTACTTC,CASSLGGTSGNGETQYF
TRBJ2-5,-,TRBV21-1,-,TGTGCCAGCAGCAAAGGTGGATTTGACAGGGAAGAGACCCAGTACTTC,CASSKGGFDREETQYF
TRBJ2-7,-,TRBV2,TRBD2,TGTGCCAGCCGTAAAAGCGGGAGCGGCAGCTCCTACGAGCAGTACTTC,CASRKSGSGSSYEQYF
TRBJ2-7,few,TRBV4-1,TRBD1,TGCGCCAGCAGCCCTGGGACAGGGGGAAGGTACGAGCAGTACTTC,CASSPGTGGRYEQYF
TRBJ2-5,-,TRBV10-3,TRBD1,TGTGCCATCAGAGACAGGGGTGGAGAGACCCAGTACTTC,CAIRDRGGETQYF
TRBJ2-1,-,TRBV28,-,TGTGCCAGCAAATTTGCCTTACTAGGGCGCGATGAGCAGTTCTTC,CASKFALLGRDEQFF
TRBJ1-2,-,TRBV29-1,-,TGCAGCGTTGATATCGCGGCTACAGGGTCTCATGGCTACACCTTC,CSVDIAATGSHGYTF
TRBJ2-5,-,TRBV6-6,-,TGTGCCACCCAGGGAGGCTCGGAGACCCAGTACTTC,CATQGGSETQYF
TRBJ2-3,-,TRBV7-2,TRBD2,TGTGCCAGCAGCACCAGAGCGGGAGGGCCCCCAGATACGCAGTATTTT,CASSTRAGGPPDTQYF
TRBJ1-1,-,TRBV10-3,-,TGTGCCATCAGTCCCTCACCCGGAGGCACTGAAGCTTTCTTT,CAISPSPGGTEAFF
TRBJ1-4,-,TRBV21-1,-,TGTGCCAGCAGCGATATTGACAGGGTACCTGACTCAGTTAATGAAAAACTGTTTTTT,CASSDIDRVPDSVNEKLFF
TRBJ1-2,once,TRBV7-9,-,TGTGCCAGCAGCTTATTAAAGGACGGGGGAGGCTACACCTTC,CASSLLKDGGGYTF
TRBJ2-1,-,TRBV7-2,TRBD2,TGTGCCAGCAGCTTAGGATCCCTAGCGGGGGACAATGAGCAGTTCTTC,CASSLGSLAGDNEQFF
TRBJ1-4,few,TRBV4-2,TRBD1,TGTGCCAGCGGGGTGACAGGGGATGAAAAACTGTTTTTT,CASGVTGDEKLFF
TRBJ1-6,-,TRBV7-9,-,TGTGCCAGCAGCTTATTGGAGCCAGGGAGGTCACCCCTCCACTTT,CASSLLEPGRSPLHF
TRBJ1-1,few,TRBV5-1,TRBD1,TGCGCCAGCAGCACAAACATCCGGGACAGGAACATGAACACTGAAGCTTTCTTT,CASSTNIRDRNMNTEAFF
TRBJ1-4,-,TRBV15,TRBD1,TGTGCCACCAGCAGAGAAGGCTGGGACAGTAATGAAAAACTGTTTTTT,CATSREGWDSNEKLFF
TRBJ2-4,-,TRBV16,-,TGTGCCAGCAGCCAATTGTCCAGGGGTGAGAACATTCAGTACTTC,CASSQLSRGENIQYF
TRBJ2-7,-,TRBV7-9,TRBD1,TGTGCCAGCAGCCCCAAAACAGGGGATAAGGACTACGAGCAGTACTTC,CASSPKTGDKDYEQYF
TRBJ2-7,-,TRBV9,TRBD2,TGTGCCAGCAGCGTAGCCCCTAGCGGGGATACCTACGAGCAGTACTTC,CASSVAPSGDTYEQYF
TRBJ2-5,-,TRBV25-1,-,TGTGCCAGCAGAGCGATGGAGACCCAGTACTTC,CASRAMETQYF
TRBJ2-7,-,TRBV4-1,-,TGCGCCAGCAGCCAAGGGGACAACCGCTACGAGCAGTACTTC,CASSQGDNRYEQYF
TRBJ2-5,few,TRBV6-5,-,TGTGCCAGCTTGCGAGGGCCTTTGGAGACCCAGTACTTC,CASLRGPLETQYF
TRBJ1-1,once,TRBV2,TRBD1,TGTGCCAGCAGTTTGGGACAGGGGAACACTGAAGCTTTCTTT,CASSLGQGNTEAFF
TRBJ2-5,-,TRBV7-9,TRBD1,TGTGCCAGCAGCCCCGGGACAGGGGGCGAGACCCAGTACTTC,CASSPGTGGETQYF
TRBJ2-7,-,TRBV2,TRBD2,TGTGCCAGCAGTGAATTAGCGGGAGACGACGAGCAGTACTTC,CASSELAGDDEQYF
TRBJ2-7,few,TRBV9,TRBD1,TGTGCCAGCAGCGTAGGGGGGACAGGGGCAATCTACGAGCAGTACTTC,CASSVGGTGAIYEQYF
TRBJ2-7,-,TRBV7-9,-,TGTGCCAGCAGCTTTGAAGGAGGATCCGAGCAGTACTTC,CASSFEGGSEQYF